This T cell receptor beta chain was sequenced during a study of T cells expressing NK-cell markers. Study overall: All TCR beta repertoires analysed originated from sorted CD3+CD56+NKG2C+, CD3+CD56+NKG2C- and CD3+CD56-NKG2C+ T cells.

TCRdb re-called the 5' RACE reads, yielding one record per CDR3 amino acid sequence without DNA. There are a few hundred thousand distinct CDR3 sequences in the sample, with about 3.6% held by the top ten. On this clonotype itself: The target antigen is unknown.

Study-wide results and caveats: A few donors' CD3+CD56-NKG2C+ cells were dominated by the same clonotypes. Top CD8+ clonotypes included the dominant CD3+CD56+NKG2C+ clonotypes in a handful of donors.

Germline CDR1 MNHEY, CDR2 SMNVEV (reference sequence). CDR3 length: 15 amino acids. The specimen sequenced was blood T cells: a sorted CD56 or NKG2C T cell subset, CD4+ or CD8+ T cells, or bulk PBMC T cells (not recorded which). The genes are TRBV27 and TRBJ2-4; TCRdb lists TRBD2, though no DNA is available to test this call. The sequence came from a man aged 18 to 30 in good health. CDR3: CASSRLAGNKNIQYF.